In its sample, the clone carrying this T cell receptor (beta chain) was seen a few times. Its specificity is not known. Trimming stripped 4 bases from V and 1 base from J, with 12 bases between. CDR1 and CDR2 (germline): SGHKS, YYEKEE (reference sequence). This CDR3 contains 15 residues. The entry originates in a study of Graves' ophthalmopathy and Graves' hyperthyroidism. Study-level points and caveats: Most expanded clonotypes in thyroid above 0.001 frequency also showed up in blood.

Other autoimmune diseases, uncontrolled infections, pregnancy and lactation each led to patient exclusion. Fresh peripheral blood (around 10 ml) yielded the PBMCs. RNA served as the template for amplifying TCR beta CDR3 regions. HTBI primers were used in a first-round RT-PCR, which preceded a second-round multiplex PCR. TCRdb passed the multiplex PCR reads through MiXCR, listing each CDR3 protein once. The sample has roughly 480,000 distinct CDR3 sequences, approximately 15% seen once; the top ten hold approximately 9.8%. What was sequenced was blood. The TCR comes from a woman aged 25 to 45 with Graves' ophthalmopathy. The V call is TRBV5-5, the J call TRBJ1-5; D is unclear. The CDR3 DNA reads as TGTGCCAGCAGCCTCCGGGTAGACAGCAATCAGCCCCAGCATTTT. This sequence encodes CASSLRVDSNQPQHF.